The present T cell receptor (beta chain) was sequenced within a study of vaccination effects on CD4 cells after COVID-19. The CDR3 is 14 residues long. Germline CDR1 is SGHDT and CDR2 is YYEEEE. The V and J ends lost 1 base and 5 bases, in that order; junction bases with no gene match: 5. With the ViraFEST assay, the study expanded antigen-specific CD4+ T cells using viral peptide pools, then sequenced them. Culture lasted about 10 days before CD4+ T cell isolation. Vaccinees lacked prior SARS-CoV-2 infection and tested negative for nucleocapsid antibodies. Only in-frame clones appear in the TCRdb table, and some are missing; sequencing was by immunoSEQ multiplex PCR. The repertoire holds tens of thousands of clones, with approximately 71% as singletons. In the case of this clone: The antigen is not known.

Material: CD4+ T cells from PBMCs cultured with HCoV-OC43 spike peptides, obtained before COVID-19 vaccination. Sample subset: HCoV-OC43 spike overlapping peptide pool stimulation. The chain is built from TRBV5-6 and TRBJ1-1; TRBD1 aligns across 7 bases. This TCR derives from a human donor who received a COVID-19 vaccine. CDR3 DNA sequence: TGTGCCAGCAGCTTGACAGCAGGGGGAACTGAAGCTTTCTTT. Amino acid sequence: CASSLTAGGTEAFF.